This entry lists 26 T cell receptor beta chains sequenced from one sample in a study of blood T cell repertoires in COVID-19 (TCRdb year 2020). Library preparation used the immunoSEQ multiplex PCR assay. As stored in TCRdb, this immuneACCESS dataset retains in-frame rearrangements with V and J assigned. A fraction of the clones does not appear; measured against another copy, unresolved V genes explain less than half of the discrepancy, and the remainder lacks a known reason. The sample table shows roughly 100,000 clones, and 87% are seen once. Jointly, the top ten make up around 5.3% of the sample. Material for sequencing was peripheral blood. The source of these receptors is a woman in her 50s with COVID-19, enrolled during active disease.

This clone was observed a few times. This chain's CDR3 is CASSLGRSPLHF. In DNA form, the CDR3 reads TGTGCCAGCAGTTTAGGCAGATCACCCCTCCACTTT. This rearrangement joins TRBV27 to TRBJ1-6; D call uncertain. The V gene lost 2 bases and the J gene lost 10 bases, with 6 bases spanning the gap. CDR1 and CDR2 from the germline V gene are MNHEY and SMNVEV (reference sequence). This CDR3 is 12 amino acids long.

The J gene is TRBJ2-4, the V gene TRBV25-1; TRBD1 matches 9 bases. This CDR3 is 17 amino acids long. Germline assignment: CDR1 MGHDK and CDR2 SYGVNS. Trimming cost V 4 bases and J 3 bases; bases outside gene matches: 10. This CDR3 is CASSALTGGDGKNIQYF. CDR3 nucleotides: TGTGCCAGCAGTGCCTTGACAGGGGGTGACGGCAAAAACATTCAGTACTTC.

The chain has TRBV3-1 (or the pseudogene TRBV3-2) and TRBJ1-3; a weak D match, TRBD1 (6 bases). V was clipped by 1 base and J by 8 bases, with 9 bases between them. CDR1 is LGHDT and CDR2 is YNNKEL in the germline V gene (reference sequence). The CDR3 runs to 13 residues. The CDR3 region is CASSQVDSHTIYF. Written as DNA, the CDR3 is TGTGCCAGCAGCCAAGTGGACAGTCACACCATATATTTT.

This chain uses TRBV5-1 with TRBJ2-1; a possible D gene is TRBD1 (6 bases). The CDR3 covers 19 residues. Per the germline V gene, CDR1 is SGHRS and CDR2 is YFSETQ. Trimming left V 0 bases short and J 0 bases short, with 19 bases between. In DNA form, the CDR3 reads TGCGCCAGCAGCTTGGGTGGGGGCAACCCCATCTACTCCTACAATGAGCAGTTCTTC. Translating gives CASSLGGGNPIYSYNEQFF.

This sequence joins TRBV28 and TRBJ1-2; a possible D gene is TRBD1 (5 bases). V lost 7 bases and J lost 3, with 18 bases in between. This CDR3 spans 15 amino acids. Germline CDR1 reads MDHEN; CDR2 reads SYDVKM. The CDR3: CASMPGIYLYYGYTF. In DNA form, the CDR3 reads TGTGCCAGCATGCCAGGGATTTATCTCTACTATGGCTACACCTTC.

This chain uses TRBV11-3 with TRBJ2-1; D gene ambiguous. V gave up 3 bases and J gave up 7 bases, with 13 bases separating them. The germline gives CDR1 SGHNT, CDR2 YENEEA. The CDR3 is made up of 14 amino acids. Here the CDR3 DNA reads TGTGCCAGCAGCTTCCTGATAATCGGGAATGAGCAGTTCTTC. It encodes CASSFLIIGNEQFF.

The chain couples TRBV5-8 to TRBJ2-3; 13 bases fit TRBD2. V dropped 4 bases and J dropped 0; count of bases not matched to a gene: 5. The CDR3 is 17 amino acids. The germline gives CDR1 SGHTS, CDR2 YDEGEE. The CDR3 sequence: CASSSTSGGVSTDTQYF. DNA for the CDR3: TGTGCCAGCAGCAGTACTAGCGGGGGGGTCAGCACAGATACGCAGTATTTT.

The V gene is TRBV7-9, the J gene TRBJ2-5; 7 positions match TRBD1. There are 15 residues in the CDR3. Losses at the gene ends were 10 bases for V and 2 bases for J; bases not matched to a gene: 13. CDR1 SEHNR and CDR2 FQNEAQ come from the germline V gene (reference sequence). The CDR3 is CATEPRQGPQETQYF. The DNA for the CDR3 is TGTGCCACCGAACCACGACAGGGCCCACAAGAGACCCAGTACTTC.

The CDR3 loop reads CASSTGQISPLHF. CDR3 nucleotides: TGTGCCAGCAGCACCGGACAGATTTCACCCCTCCACTTT. The chain carries TRBV7-8 and TRBJ1-6, with D tentatively TRBD1 (6 bases). Germline assignment: CDR1 SGHVS and CDR2 FQNEAQ. The CDR3 extends over 13 amino acids. The V end was cut by 5 bases, the J end by 9 bases, with 11 bases between.

The rearrangement links TRBV7-3 to TRBJ2-1; tentatively, D is TRBD2 (5 bases). The germline V gene has CDR1 SGHTA and CDR2 FQGTGA. The V and J ends lost 1 base and 10 bases respectively, with 17 bases between them. The CDR3 is 15 residues long. DNA for the CDR3: TGTGCCAGCAGCTTAAATGTTCATCGGGATGGGGAGCAGTTCTTC. Translation: CASSLNVHRDGEQFF.

The chain couples TRBV11-2 to TRBJ2-7, with D perhaps TRBD1 (6 bases). The CDR3 contains 15 residues. Trimming stripped 8 bases from V and 4 bases from J, with 21 bases between. Germline V CDR1 and CDR2: SGHAT, FQNNGV. The CDR3 loop reads CASLDSGTSSYEQYF. DNA of the CDR3: TGTGCCAGCCTAGACTCCGGGACAAGTTCTTACGAGCAGTACTTC.

The genes are TRBV6-6 and TRBJ1-3; possibly TRBD1 for D (5 bases). The CDR3 spans 16 residues. The germline CDR1 and CDR2 sequences are MNHNY and SVGAGI (reference sequence). V gave up 4 bases and J gave up 2 bases, with 15 bases separating them. The CDR3 DNA sequence: TGTGCCAGCAGTTTACCGGGTGGAGGGGCTGGAAACACCATATATTTT. As protein: CASSLPGGGAGNTIYF.

This chain connects TRBV3-1 (or the pseudogene TRBV3-2) to TRBJ1-5; 7 bases agree with TRBD1. CDR3 length: 15 residues. Germline lookup yields CDR1 LGHDT and CDR2 YNNKEL (reference sequence). Germline trimming cut 5 bases from V and 6 bases from J; bases unmatched to any gene: 10. For the CDR3, the DNA is TGTGCCAGCAGCGAGACGACAGGGTACGGTCAGCCCCAGCATTTT. Translation: CASSETTGYGQPQHF.

V and J are TRBV7-2 and TRBJ1-5; possible D gene TRBD1, 6 bases. This CDR3 has 15 amino acids. The germline gives CDR1 SGHTA, CDR2 FQGNSA. The V and J ends lost 4 bases and 3 bases respectively, with 13 bases between them. CDR3 sequence reads: CASSSSTGYNQPQHF. DNA for the CDR3: TGTGCCAGCAGCTCCTCAACAGGGTACAATCAGCCCCAGCATTTT.

The chain employs TRBV25-1 and TRBJ2-2, with 8 bases identical to TRBD1. Germline trimming cut 6 bases from V and 5 bases from J; bases unmatched to any gene: 8. The germline gives CDR1 MGHDK, CDR2 SYGVNS. The CDR3 runs 15 residues. CDR3 region: CASSLTGVNTGELFF. CDR3 sequence (DNA): TGTGCCAGCAGCCTGACAGGGGTTAATACCGGGGAGCTGTTTTTT.

This sequence joins TRBV7-8 and TRBJ1-4; a possible D gene is TRBD1 (5 bases). CDR1 and CDR2 (germline): SGHVS, FQNEAQ. Trimming stripped 5 bases from V and 5 bases from J, with 21 bases between. The CDR3 runs 17 residues. The chain's CDR3 is CASSRGGASAVNEKLFF. CDR3 sequence (DNA): TGTGCCAGCAGCCGCGGCGGGGCGTCCGCCGTGAATGAAAAACTGTTTTTT.

The chain employs TRBV12-3 or TRBV12-4 and TRBJ1-1; TRBD1 matches at 7 bases. The CDR3 spans 13 residues. Unmatched junction bases numbered 4, after V lost 4 bases and J lost 5 bases. Here the CDR3 reads CASSSRGLTEAFF. CDR3 DNA sequence: TGTGCCAGCAGTTCTAGGGGGCTTACTGAAGCTTTCTTT.

V usage is TRBV5-5 and J usage is TRBJ1-1; D is unresolved. The V and J ends lost 6 bases and 1 base respectively, with 16 bases between them. Germline V gene lookup returns CDR1 SGHKS and CDR2 YYEKEE (reference sequence). The CDR3 length is 15 residues. Written as DNA, the CDR3 is TGTGCCAGCAACCTCAACGGTGCCCAGAACACTGAAGCTTTCTTT. It translates to CASNLNGAQNTEAFF.

The chain carries TRBV6-5 and TRBJ2-5; 11 positions match TRBD1. The CDR3 is 14 amino acids. Germline CDR1 is MNHEY and CDR2 is SVGAGI. After removal of 5 bases from V and 5 bases from J, the junction contained 4 bases not matched to a gene. The CDR3 sequence: CASSRTGGMETQYF. The CDR3 DNA follows: TGTGCCAGCAGTCGGACAGGGGGCATGGAGACCCAGTACTTC.

This clone occurred once. The genes are TRBV11-2 and TRBJ2-7; 7 bases map to TRBD2. Per germline, CDR1 SGHAT and CDR2 FQNNGV. This CDR3 has 14 amino acids. Trimming took 2 bases from V and 3 from J; bases not matched to a gene: 4. The CDR3 loop reads CASSLYRGGYEQYF. The CDR3 DNA is TGTGCCAGCAGCTTATATCGCGGGGGCTACGAGCAGTACTTC.

This clone was detected once. J is TRBJ2-7 and V is TRBV7-5; the table's D call of TRBD2 was not tested on the DNA. TRBV7-5 is a listed pseudogene. CDR3 length: 17 residues. The CDR3 spells CVRSLQALDGVTYEQYF. The CDR3 DNA follows: TGTGTCAGAAGCTTACAGGCCTTAGACGGGGTGACCTACGAGCAGTACTTC.

The genes are TRBV6-6 and TRBJ2-7; 9 nucleotides agree with TRBD1. The V and J ends lost 9 bases and 1 base, in that order; junction bases with no gene match: 7. The CDR3 is 14 residues long. Germline V CDR1 and CDR2: MNHNY, SVGAGI (reference sequence). The CDR3 region has the DNA TGTGCCAGTACAACAGGGGGCCCTTCCTACGAGCAGTACTTC. Translated, it gives CASTTGGPSYEQYF.

V usage is TRBV28 and J usage is TRBJ2-3, with 10 bases that match TRBD2. Germline CDR1 and CDR2: MDHEN and SYDVKM. The CDR3 loop spans 14 amino acids. J lost 10 bases, V lost 7 bases, and 11 bases had no gene match. The CDR3 DNA is TGTGCCAGCATAAGCGGGGGGGCCGTCTACTCGCAGTATTTT. Amino acid sequence: CASISGGAVYSQYF.

The J gene is TRBJ1-2, the V gene TRBV2; 7 nucleotides line up with TRBD1. Germline trimming cut 6 bases from V and 7 bases from J; bases unmatched to any gene: 8. The CDR3 spans 13 residues. Germline V gene lookup returns CDR1 SNHLY and CDR2 FYNNEI. The CDR3 region is CASSAQGPVGYTF. The CDR3 bases are TGTGCCAGCAGCGCACAGGGGCCGGTTGGCTACACCTTC.

The chain carries TRBV27 and TRBJ1-1, with no clear D. The CDR3 is 15 residues long. V dropped 4 bases and J dropped 7 bases, with 19 bases sitting between them. From germline, CDR1 is MNHEY and CDR2 SMNVEV (reference sequence). CDR3 residues: CASSSAQVRTDEAFF. Here the CDR3 DNA reads TGTGCCAGCAGTTCCGCACAAGTCAGGACTGATGAAGCTTTCTTT.

This clone was detected only a few times. The chain joins TRBV3-1 (or the pseudogene TRBV3-2) to TRBJ1-1; 7 bases fit TRBD1. CDR1 is LGHDT, CDR2 YNNKEL, per germline (reference sequence). V lost 4 bases, J lost 0 bases, and 2 bases stayed unmatched. This CDR3 contains 14 residues. The CDR3 loop reads CASSLGQVNTEAFF. CDR3 nucleotide sequence: TGTGCCAGCAGCCTTGGACAGGTGAACACTGAAGCTTTCTTT.